Following are 30 T cell receptor beta chains from one sample sequenced in a study of blood T cell repertoires in COVID-19. Only in-frame clones appear in the TCRdb table, and some are missing; sequencing was by immunoSEQ multiplex PCR. The table includes about 300,000 clones, approximately 84% detected once. The material sequenced was PBMCs or T cells enriched from blood (not recorded which). The receptors come from a woman between 18 and 29 years old who had recovered from COVID-19.

The chain recombines TRBV28 with TRBJ2-7; D perhaps matches TRBD2 (5 bases). Per germline, CDR1 MDHEN and CDR2 SYDVKM. The CDR3 covers 16 residues. Between the trimmed V and J ends, which lost 2 bases and 0 bases, there was a span of 14 bases. This CDR3 is CASSLPEGRPSYEQYF. The CDR3 bases are TGTGCCAGCAGTTTACCCGAGGGAAGACCCTCCTACGAGCAGTACTTC.

The chain carries TRBV7-9 and TRBJ1-6, with D possibly TRBD1 on 6 matching bases. Trimming pared 7 bases from V and 8 bases from J, leaving 18 bases between. Germline V gene data show CDR1 as SEHNR and CDR2 as FQNEAQ (reference sequence). The length of the CDR3 is 15 residues. The CDR3 reads CASMRGRGSDSPLHF. As DNA, the CDR3 is TGTGCCAGCATGCGCGGCAGGGGTTCGGATTCACCCCTCCACTTT.

This clone was observed a handful of times. J is TRBJ2-2 and V is TRBV7-3, with unresolved D. There are 16 residues in the CDR3. The V gene lost 5 bases and the J gene lost 1 base, with 14 bases spanning the gap. Germline V lookup: CDR1 SGHTA, CDR2 FQGTGA. DNA for the CDR3: TGTGCCAGCAGCCCCCGTTCCCCGGGGAACACCGGGGAGCTGTTTTTT. Translation gives CASSPRSPGNTGELFF. Variable domain in full (rest from reference TRBV7-3 and TRBJ2-2): GAGVSQTPSNKVTEKGKYVELRCDPISGHTALYWYRQSLGQGPEFLIYFQGTGAADDSGLPNDRFFAVRPEGSVSTLKIQRTERGDSAVYLCASSPRSPGNTGELFFGEGSRLTVL.

The chain has TRBV3-1 (or the pseudogene TRBV3-2) and TRBJ1-2, with D perhaps TRBD1 (5 bases). Trimming stripped 0 bases from V and 8 bases from J, with 10 bases between. From germline, CDR1 is LGHDT and CDR2 YNNKEL (reference sequence). The length of the CDR3 is 13 residues. The CDR3: CASSQEWGGGYTF. In DNA form, the CDR3 reads TGTGCCAGCAGCCAAGAGTGGGGGGGAGGCTACACCTTC.

CDR3 protein: CASSLDQGAIGEQFF. CDR3 DNA: TGCGCCAGCAGCTTGGATCAGGGGGCCATAGGGGAGCAGTTCTTC. The chain couples TRBV5-1 to TRBJ2-1, with 8 bases that match TRBD1. The CDR3 is made up of 15 amino acids. V trimming: 0 bases; J trimming: 10 bases; junction bases outside the gene matches: 9. Germline values: CDR1 SGHRS, CDR2 YFSETQ.

CDR3 sequence reads: CSVAQGRNQPQHF. The CDR3 DNA reads as TGCAGCGTCGCTCAGGGGCGCAATCAGCCCCAGCATTTT. This chain links TRBV29-1 with TRBJ1-5, with D possibly TRBD1 on 6 matching bases. Trimming stripped 6 bases from V and 2 bases from J, with 11 bases between. The CDR3 consists of 13 residues. Germline CDR1 SQVTM, CDR2 ANQGSEA.

The CDR3 is CAIRNEGQGNQPQHF. The CDR3 nucleotides are TGTGCCATCAGAAACGAAGGACAGGGCAATCAGCCCCAGCATTTT. V and J are TRBV10-3 and TRBJ1-5, with 7 bases matching TRBD1. The CDR3 loop spans 15 amino acids. CDR1 is ENHRY and CDR2 is SYGVKD in the germline V gene. With 6 bases clipped from V and 2 bases from J, the junction kept 7 bases outside the gene matches.

The chain recombines TRBV30 with TRBJ1-4; 7 bases align to TRBD1. Trimming took 1 base from V and 2 from J; bases not matched to a gene: 4. CDR1 is GTSNPN and CDR2 is SVGIG in the germline V gene (reference sequence). This CDR3 comprises 15 residues. The CDR3 loop reads CAWSGLTGTNEKLFF. The CDR3, as DNA: TGTGCCTGGAGTGGGTTGACAGGGACTAATGAAAAACTGTTTTTT.

The rearrangement joins TRBV18 to TRBJ2-7; tentatively, D is TRBD2 (5 bases). Germline values: CDR1 KGHSH, CDR2 LQKENI. V was trimmed by 3 bases and J by 5 bases, leaving 14 bases between them. The length of the CDR3 is 14 residues. The CDR3 nucleotides read TGTGCCAGCTCACCGCTTGGCCAGAGGGACGAGCAGTACTTC. Encoded protein: CASSPLGQRDEQYF.

This chain links TRBV19 with TRBJ2-7; the match to TRBD1 covers 7 bases. This CDR3 region has 15 residues. The ends lost 3 bases at V and 2 bases at J; junction bases unmatched: 7. Germline CDR1 LNHDA, CDR2 SQIVND (reference sequence). CDR3 region: CASSISPQGAYEQYF. In DNA form, the CDR3 reads TGTGCCAGTAGTATTAGCCCGCAGGGGGCCTACGAGCAGTACTTC.

This clone was recorded only once. The CDR3 reads CATSDRSTGGSSYEQYF. The CDR3 coding sequence is TGTGCCACCAGTGATAGGTCCACAGGGGGAAGTTCCTACGAGCAGTACTTC. The chain employs TRBV24-1 and TRBJ2-7; 8 positions match TRBD1. This CDR3 region has 17 residues. The germline V gene has CDR1 KGHDR and CDR2 SFDVKD. J was trimmed by 1 base and V by 3 bases; bases with no gene match: 10.

The chain links TRBV6-6 to TRBJ2-1, with 8 bases identical to TRBD2. Germline CDR1 is MNHNY and CDR2 is SVGAGI (reference sequence). This CDR3 is 14 amino acids long. Trimming cost V 6 bases and J 6 bases; bases outside gene matches: 7. The CDR3, as DNA: TGTGCCAGCAGCGCGGCGGGGGGCCTCAATGAGCAGTTCTTC. Translation: CASSAAGGLNEQFF.

V usage is TRBV27 and J usage is TRBJ1-6; TRBD1 matches 8 bases. The V and J ends lost 4 bases and 8 bases, in that order; junction bases with no gene match: 10. The germline gives CDR1 MNHEY, CDR2 SMNVEV (reference sequence). The CDR3 is 16 amino acids. The CDR3 sequence is CASSSLRTGKDSPLHF. In nucleotides, the CDR3 is TGTGCCAGCAGTTCTCTCAGGACAGGGAAGGATTCACCCCTCCACTTT.

The genes are TRBV9 and TRBJ1-2; no clear D gene. The V gene lost 0 bases and the J gene lost 3 bases, with 12 bases spanning the gap. The CDR3 has 15 amino acids. The germline V gene encodes CDR1 SGDLS and CDR2 YYNGEE. CDR3 in amino acids: CASSVAAGLDYGYTF. The CDR3 DNA reads TGTGCCAGCAGCGTAGCGGCAGGACTCGACTATGGCTACACCTTC.

V is TRBV29-1 and J is TRBJ1-2; D is possibly TRBD1 (5 bases). The length of the CDR3 is 14 residues. The germline CDR1 and CDR2 sequences are SQVTM and ANQGSEA. V was cut by 4 bases and J by 3 bases, with 15 bases left in between. The CDR3 protein is CSVGGGGVYYGYTF. DNA for the CDR3: TGCAGCGTTGGGGGCGGGGGGGTTTACTATGGCTACACCTTC. Combining the CDR3 with reference TRBV29-1 and TRBJ1-2 gives the whole variable domain SAVISQKPSRDICQRGTSLTIQCQVDSQVTMMFWYRQQPGQSLTLIATANQGSEATYESGFVIDKFPISRPNLTFSTLTVSNMSPEDSSIYLCSVGGGGVYYGYTFGSGTRLTVV.

The DNA for the CDR3 is TGTGCCAGCAGTCCTACGGGGACAGGGAGGAATTCACCCCTCCACTTT. Its translation is CASSPTGTGRNSPLHF. V and J are TRBV27 and TRBJ1-6, with TRBD1 identical over 9 bases. The V segment lost 5 bases and the J segment 7 bases; nucleotides outside the gene matches: 9. The CDR3 length is 16 residues. Germline CDR1 and CDR2: MNHEY and SMNVEV (reference sequence).

The J gene is TRBJ1-4, the V gene TRBV4-2, with D possibly matching TRBD1 (6 bases). V lost 8 bases and J 4 bases, leaving 23 bases between the germline ends. This CDR3 comprises 17 residues. Germline V gene data show CDR1 as LGHNA and CDR2 as YNFKEQ. The CDR3 here is CASLALAPGHLNEKLFF. DNA of the CDR3: TGTGCCAGCTTGGCTTTGGCACCGGGACACCTTAATGAAAAACTGTTTTTT.

V usage is TRBV27 and J usage is TRBJ2-1, with a weak D call TRBD1 (5 bases). Germline values: CDR1 MNHEY, CDR2 SMNVEV (reference sequence). The length of the CDR3 is 14 residues. The CDR3 DNA sequence: TGTGCTGTTCGTGGTGGGGCTAACTACAATGAGCAGTTCTTC. It encodes CAVRGGANYNEQFF.

The chain is built from TRBV9 and TRBJ1-3; D is ambiguous. V lost 4 bases and J lost 4, with 9 bases in between. The CDR3 totals 13 residues. CDR1 and CDR2 from the germline V gene are SGDLS and YYNGEE. CDR3 protein: CASSSSGGNTIYF. The DNA of the CDR3 is TGTGCCAGCAGCTCCTCCGGGGGAAACACCATATATTTT.

This clone was observed a single time. This chain links TRBV19 with TRBJ2-7; 11 bases match TRBD2. From germline, CDR1 is LNHDA and CDR2 SQIVND (reference sequence). The CDR3 spans 20 residues. V lost 4 bases and J lost 3; bases outside the gene matches: 20. In DNA form, the CDR3 reads TGTGCCAGTAGTACCACACTAGCGGGAGCCCCACGTGACTACTACTACGAGCAGTACTTC. Residues: CASSTTLAGAPRDYYYEQYF.

The rearrangement links TRBV6-5 to TRBJ1-2; possibly TRBD1 for D (6 bases). The CDR3 extends over 16 amino acids. Trimming pared 3 bases from V and 0 bases from J, leaving 14 bases between. The germline gives CDR1 MNHEY, CDR2 SVGAGI. The CDR3 spells CASSYSADSSNYGYTF. For the CDR3, the DNA is TGTGCCAGCAGTTATTCTGCGGACAGCTCTAACTATGGCTACACCTTC.

The gene calls are TRBV29-1 and TRBJ2-3; no clear D gene. Germline lookup yields CDR1 SQVTM and CDR2 ANQGSEA. The V end lost 1 base, the J end lost 3 bases, and 8 bases lay between the germline ends. The CDR3 sequence is 13 residues long. In DNA, the CDR3 is TGCAGCGTTGAAGTACAGCTAACAGATACGCAGTATTTT. Protein sequence: CSVEVQLTDTQYF.

CDR3 DNA sequence: TGTGCCAGCAGCTTGCAGGGGGCCACAGATACGCAGTATTTT. This encodes CASSLQGATDTQYF. The chain carries TRBV5-4 and TRBJ2-3, with 8 nucleotides matching TRBD1. From germline, CDR1 is SGHNT and CDR2 YYREEE (reference sequence). Losses at the gene ends were 1 base for V and 2 bases for J; bases not matched to a gene: 0. The CDR3 loop spans 14 amino acids.

This clone was counted a single time. J is TRBJ1-2 and V is TRBV28; unclear D gene. This CDR3 region has 13 residues. Germline values: CDR1 MDHEN, CDR2 SYDVKM. The ends were cut back, 6 bases at V and 8 bases at J, with 16 bases in the middle. The CDR3 DNA sequence: TGTGCCAGCAGCCCTACCTTGTCGCGGGGCTACACCTTC. This translates into CASSPTLSRGYTF.

The gene calls are TRBV2 and TRBJ1-2; D unresolved. The CDR3 is 12 residues long. The germline V and J ends were trimmed by 2 bases and 4 bases, with 5 bases remaining between them. Germline CDR1 SNHLY, CDR2 FYNNEI. CDR3 nucleotide sequence: TGTGCCAGCAGTGAACAGGTCTATGGCTACACCTTC. This codes for CASSEQVYGYTF.

The rearrangement joins TRBV10-1 to TRBJ1-1, with unresolved D. CDR3 length: 13 amino acids. Germline loops: CDR1 WNHNN, CDR2 SYGVQD (reference sequence). Trimming took 4 bases from V and 3 from J, leaving 9 bases between them. The DNA for the CDR3 is TGCGCCAGCAGTGGGCAGCGGGACACTGAAGCTTTCTTT. This encodes CASSGQRDTEAFF.

V gene TRBV30 combines with J gene TRBJ1-1; D might be TRBD1 (5 bases). Trimming removed 4 bases at V and 5 bases at J, with 17 bases between. Germline CDR1 reads GTSNPN; CDR2 reads SVGIG (reference sequence). CDR3 length equals 14 residues. CDR3 region: CAWTPGIGVTEAFF. In DNA, the CDR3 is TGTGCCTGGACCCCAGGGATAGGAGTGACTGAAGCTTTCTTT.

The CDR3 DNA sequence: TGTGCCAGCAGCTTAGATGCGAGGGGGTACTATGGCTACACCTTC. Translation gives CASSLDARGYYGYTF. V is TRBV11-2 and J is TRBJ1-2; a possible D gene is TRBD1 (6 bases). Germline V gene sequence: CDR1 SGHAT, CDR2 FQNNGV. The CDR3 is 15 residues long. V gave up 0 bases and J gave up 3 bases, with 11 bases separating them.

This clone appeared once. The V and J genes are TRBV21-1 and TRBJ1-2; the table's D call TRBD1 went unverified against the DNA. TRBV21-1 is a pseudogene segment. The CDR3 is made up of 16 amino acids. CDR3 DNA: TGTGCCAGCAGCAAAGGATCAAGGGACAGGGGTAGTGGCTACACCTTC. Protein sequence: CASSKGSRDRGSGYTF.

The CDR3 here is CASSLALGREQFF. The CDR3 region has the DNA TGCGCCAGCAGCTTGGCCCTGGGGAGGGAGCAGTTCTTC. J is TRBJ2-1 and V is TRBV5-1, with D maybe TRBD2 (6 bases). CDR3 length: 13 amino acids. V was shortened by 0 bases and J by 10 bases, with 11 bases between the two germline ends. Germline CDR1 is SGHRS and CDR2 is YFSETQ.